Listed here is a single TCR beta chain. The data derive from a study of blood T cell repertoires in COVID-19. Background on the study: Acute and convalescent COVID-19 samples came from the United States, Italy and Spain. Nucleic acid was either cDNA or gDNA, and it came from T cells, B-cell-depleted T cells, or PBMCs.

Libraries were prepared by immunoSEQ multiplex PCR; TCRdb keeps only in-frame clonotypes and omits some of them. The repertoire holds roughly 100,000 clones, approximately 87% seen once, with over 10% in the top ten. CDR1 and CDR2 (germline): SEHNR, FQNEAQ (reference sequence). The CDR3 sequence is 13 residues long. Trimming cost V 5 bases and J 13 bases, with 15 bases left between them. J is TRBJ1-6 and V is TRBV7-9; D is ambiguous. The sample comprised peripheral blood. The sequence came from a human donor in a cohort sampled during active or convalescent COVID-19. This chain's CDR3 is CASSLSRETPLHF. CDR3 DNA: TGTGCCAGCAGCCTATCCCGGGAAACTCCCCTCCACTTT.